The present T cell receptor (beta chain) was sequenced within a study of blood T cells in healthy people across ages. Study-wide results and caveats: Estimated diversity, derived from one million T cells, was regarded as an underestimate. Because donor CMV status was unknown, expanded clonotype changes were possibly confounded.

Together with a sample-barcoded 5' primer, a J-beta primer mix was included in a second PCR lasting 7 to 11 cycles. Every individual sample yielded 3 million or more paired-end reads (each containing CDR3). TCRdb analysed the 5' RACE reads with MiXCR anew, one entry per CDR3 protein. The sample lists approximately 2,000,000 distinct CDR3 sequences, about two fifths occurring once. Concerning this clonotype: Antigen unknown.

Germline CDR1 reads DFQATT; CDR2 reads SNEGSKA (reference sequence). The ends lost 0 bases at V and 8 bases at J; junction bases unmatched: 12. The CDR3 loop spans 16 amino acids. The chain links TRBV20-1 to TRBJ1-4; 7 bases are shared with TRBD1. The sequence came from a human donor in good health. Input material: blood. The CDR3 region is CSARDPRQGVREKLFF. CDR3 in DNA: TGCAGTGCTAGAGATCCGCGGCAGGGGGTGAGGGAAAAACTGTTTTTT.